Listed below are T cell receptor beta chains from one sample, sequenced in a study of blood T cell repertoires in COVID-19. Sequencing was performed with immunoSEQ multiplex PCR; in TCRdb, only in-frame clones are kept and a portion is missing. The sample includes roughly 280,000 clones, approximately 92% of them seen just once. The source material was PBMCs or T cells enriched from blood (not recorded which). The receptors originated from a woman younger than 35 who had recovered from COVID-19. The CDR3 runs from the conserved cysteine through the conserved F or W. A D gene is named only where the DNA matches it firmly. Not all rows give a size; the values are once, few, many and, for expanded clones, a class.

>TRBD1|TRBV7-2|.|TRBJ1-5|15
TGTGCCAGCAGCTTCAGGCAGGGGGCTAGTCAGCCCCAGCATTTT
CASSFRQGASQPQHF
>TRBD1|TRBV25-1|.|TRBJ1-1|13
TGTGCCACCGTGGGAGCAGGGGGTGCTGAAGCTTTCTTT
CATVGAGGAEAFF
>TRBD1|TRBV28|.|TRBJ2-7|13
TGTGCCAGCAACGGGGACAGTACCTACGAGCAGTACTTC
CASNGDSTYEQYF
>TRBD1|TRBV28|.|TRBJ1-2|14
TGTGCCAGCAGTCTAATGACAGGGAGCTACGGCTACACCTTC
CASSLMTGSYGYTF
>TRBD1|TRBV18|.|TRBJ1-1|15
TGTGCCAGCTCACCAAGAAGACAGGGGGCGACTGAAGCTTTCTTT
CASSPRRQGATEAFF
>.|TRBV9|.|TRBJ1-1|14
TGTGCCAGCAGCTATAAAGGGGGATTGAATGAAGCTTTCTTT
CASSYKGGLNEAFF
>TRBD1|TRBV11-2|.|TRBJ1-1|14
TGTGCCAGCAGTCGGGACAGGTTTAACACTGAAGCTTTCTTT
CASSRDRFNTEAFF
>.|TRBV7-2|.|TRBJ1-3|15
TGTGCCAGCAGCTTAGTCTCAGGGACTTTGAACACCATATATTTT
CASSLVSGTLNTIYF
>TRBD1|TRBV4-1|.|TRBJ2-1|15
TGCGCCAGCAGCCCATCCGGGACAGGGGGCAATGAGCAGTTCTTC
CASSPSGTGGNEQFF
>.|TRBV5-1|.|TRBJ2-1|14
TGCGCCAGCAGCTTGGGTATGATGCAGGAAGAGCAGTTCTTC
CASSLGMMQEEQFF
>.|TRBV6-1|.|TRBJ1-1|11
TGTGCCAGCAGTGAAGGCGATTTGGTTCTCTTT
CASSEGDLVLF
>TRBD2|TRBV10-3|.|TRBJ2-2|15
TGTGCCATCAGGACGAGCGGGGGGGGCACCGGGGAGCTGTTTTTT
CAIRTSGGGTGELFF
>.|TRBV3-1/TRBV3-2|.|TRBJ1-5|13
TGTGCCAGCAGCCAAGATCGAGGACAGCCCCAGCATTTT
CASSQDRGQPQHF
>.|TRBV12-3/TRBV12-4|.|TRBJ1-2|13
TGTGCCAGCAGTCGCCCAGGAGGATATGGCTACACCTTC
CASSRPGGYGYTF
>.|TRBV3-1/TRBV3-2|.|TRBJ2-5|12
TGTGCCAGCAGCCAATCAAAAGAGACCCAGTACTTC
CASSQSKETQYF
>.|TRBV4-1|once|TRBJ2-1|13
TGCGCCAGCAGCCAAGAAGGAGGACTAGAGCAGTTCTTC
CASSQEGGLEQFF
>.|TRBV20-1|.|TRBJ1-1|13
TGCAGTGCTAGTAGGGGAGGGGACACTGAAGCTTTCTTT
CSASRGGDTEAFF
>TRBD2|TRBV10-3|.|TRBJ2-1|14
TGTGCCATCAACGCGGGGGACCTCTACAATGAGCAGTTCTTC
CAINAGDLYNEQFF
>TRBD2|TRBV6-5|.|TRBJ2-1|14
TGTGCCAGCGGACTAGCGGGGGCTTCAAATGAGCAGTTCTTC
CASGLAGASNEQFF
>.|TRBV2|.|TRBJ1-1|14
TGTGCCAGCAGTGCCTCAGGGGTGAACACTGAAGCTTTCTTT
CASSASGVNTEAFF
>.|TRBV5-4|.|TRBJ1-3|17
TGTGCCAGCAGCATCCGGGGGGTCCCTGCCTCTGGAAACACCATATATTTT
CASSIRGVPASGNTIYF
>TRBD1|TRBV2|.|TRBJ1-5|13
TGTGCCAGCAGTCGCGACAGGGGCACGGCCCAGCATTTT
CASSRDRGTAQHF
>.|TRBV9|.|TRBJ1-2|15
TGTGCCAGCAGCGTATACGGGGGGCCCGGGGATGGCTACACCTTC
CASSVYGGPGDGYTF
>.|TRBV12-3/TRBV12-4|.|TRBJ2-7|13
TGTGCCAGCAGTTTGGACATAATGGGCGAGCAGTACTTC
CASSLDIMGEQYF
>.|TRBV27|once|TRBJ1-2|13
TGTGCCAGCAGTTTAAGGGGAAACTATGGCTACACCTTC
CASSLRGNYGYTF
>.|TRBV7-6|.|TRBJ1-1|19
TGTGCCAGCAGCGGAGGAGGTGGGTCAGTAGATCCCATGAACACTGAAGCTTTCTTT
CASSGGGGSVDPMNTEAFF
>.|TRBV12-3/TRBV12-4|.|TRBJ1-1|12
TGTGCCAGCCAGGGGTGGAACACTGAAGCTTTCTTT
CASQGWNTEAFF
>TRBD1|TRBV7-9|.|TRBJ2-7|14
TGTGCCAGCAGCCCCCGGGACAGTTCCTACGAGCAGTACTTC
CASSPRDSSYEQYF
>TRBD1|TRBV5-1|.|TRBJ1-3|15
TGCGCCAGCAGCTGGACAGGGGTCTCTGGAAACACCATATATTTT
CASSWTGVSGNTIYF
>TRBD1|TRBV10-3|once|TRBJ1-1|14
TGTGCCATCAGCGGCAACAGGGGGGCCACTGAAGCTTTCTTT
CAISGNRGATEAFF
>TRBD1|TRBV7-3|.|TRBJ1-2|13
TGTGCCAGCAGCCCCAGGACAGGGGACGGCTACACCTTC
CASSPRTGDGYTF
>TRBD1|TRBV28|once|TRBJ1-1|15
TGTGCCAGCAGTTTACCCTTGACAGGGGGCACTGAAGCTTTCTTT
CASSLPLTGGTEAFF
>.|TRBV7-7|.|TRBJ1-2|14
TGTGCTAGCAGCCCACTCGGGGACACGTATGGCTACACCTTC
CASSPLGDTYGYTF